This TCR beta chain was sequenced in a study of neoadjuvant anti-PD-1 for oral cavity cancer. Study information: Patients without progression received a fourth nivolumab dose around day 43, then surgical resection on days 50-56. Study-wide results and limits: Pretreatment Treg/Th17 ratio correlated inversely with post-treatment tumor clonality.

Per the germline V gene, CDR1 is SGHDN and CDR2 is FVKESK. CDR3 length: 15 residues. V dropped 0 bases and J dropped 9 bases, with 12 bases sitting between them. Documented time point: after neoadjuvant nivolumab, at surgical resection. These oral cavity squamous cell carcinomas were HPV-negative and locally advanced. Produced via immunoSEQ multiplex PCR; TCRdb's table is partial and in-frame only. This table holds 8,500 to 10,000 clones, around 60% found once. On this clone: Antigen: not known.

The V and J genes are TRBV14 and TRBJ1-6; D not resolved. The source is a person between 40 and 80 years old with oral cavity squamous cell carcinoma. This sample comprised PBMCs, obtained after nivolumab (anti-PD-1) treatment. The CDR3 reads CASSQDERVVSPLHF. CDR3 sequence (DNA): TGTGCCAGCAGCCAAGATGAGAGGGTAGTTTCACCCCTCCACTTT.